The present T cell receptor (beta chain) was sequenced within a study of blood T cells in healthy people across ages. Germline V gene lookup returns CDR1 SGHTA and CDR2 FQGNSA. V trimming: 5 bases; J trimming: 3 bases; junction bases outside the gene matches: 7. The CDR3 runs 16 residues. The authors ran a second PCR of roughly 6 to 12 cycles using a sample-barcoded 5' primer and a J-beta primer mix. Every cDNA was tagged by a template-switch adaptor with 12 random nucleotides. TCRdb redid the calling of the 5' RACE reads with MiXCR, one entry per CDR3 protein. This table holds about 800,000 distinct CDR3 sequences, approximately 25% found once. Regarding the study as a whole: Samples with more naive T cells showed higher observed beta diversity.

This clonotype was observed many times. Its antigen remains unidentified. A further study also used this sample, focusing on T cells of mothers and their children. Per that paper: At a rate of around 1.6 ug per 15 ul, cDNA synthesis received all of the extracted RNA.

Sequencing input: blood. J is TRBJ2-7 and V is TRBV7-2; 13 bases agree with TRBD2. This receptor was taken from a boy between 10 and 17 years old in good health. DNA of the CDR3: TGTGCCAGCAGCCCCAGAGGACTAGCGGGGGTCTACGAGCAGTACTTC. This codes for CASSPRGLAGVYEQYF.